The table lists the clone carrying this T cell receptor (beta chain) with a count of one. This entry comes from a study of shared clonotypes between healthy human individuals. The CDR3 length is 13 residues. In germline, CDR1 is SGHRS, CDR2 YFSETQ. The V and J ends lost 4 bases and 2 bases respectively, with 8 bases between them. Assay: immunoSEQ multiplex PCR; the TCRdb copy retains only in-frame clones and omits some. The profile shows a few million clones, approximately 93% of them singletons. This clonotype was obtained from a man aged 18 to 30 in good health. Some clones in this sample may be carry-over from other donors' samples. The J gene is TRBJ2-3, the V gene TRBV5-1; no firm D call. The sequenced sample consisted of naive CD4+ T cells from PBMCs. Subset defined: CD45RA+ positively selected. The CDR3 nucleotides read TGCGCCAGCAGCACCTATTACACAGATACGCAGTATTTT. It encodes CASSTYYTDTQYF.